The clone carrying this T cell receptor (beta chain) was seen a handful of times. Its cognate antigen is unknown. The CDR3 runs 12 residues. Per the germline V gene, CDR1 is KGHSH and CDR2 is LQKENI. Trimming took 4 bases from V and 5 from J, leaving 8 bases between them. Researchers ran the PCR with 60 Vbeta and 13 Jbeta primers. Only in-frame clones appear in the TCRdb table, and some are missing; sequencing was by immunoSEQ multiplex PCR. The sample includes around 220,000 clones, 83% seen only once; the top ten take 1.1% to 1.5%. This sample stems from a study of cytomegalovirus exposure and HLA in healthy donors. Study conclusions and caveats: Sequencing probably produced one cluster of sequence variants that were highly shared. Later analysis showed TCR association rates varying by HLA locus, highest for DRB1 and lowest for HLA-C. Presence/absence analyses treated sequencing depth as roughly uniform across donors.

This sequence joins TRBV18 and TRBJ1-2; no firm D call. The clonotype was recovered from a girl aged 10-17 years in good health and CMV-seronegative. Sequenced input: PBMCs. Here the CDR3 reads CASSLNGYGYTF. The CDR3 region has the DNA TGTGCCAGCTCACTGAACGGGTATGGCTACACCTTC.